Listed here is a single T cell receptor (beta chain). Germline trimming cut 2 bases from V and 6 bases from J; bases unmatched to any gene: 4. Germline V gene sequence: CDR1 SGHTA, CDR2 FQGNSA. The CDR3 extends over 15 amino acids. Participants, roughly 18 to 89 years old, spanned about two dozen US areas. Libraries were prepared by immunoSEQ multiplex PCR; TCRdb keeps only in-frame clonotypes and omits some of them. The table includes about 210,000 clones, approximately 86% detected once. This sample stems from a study of blood T cell repertoires in COVID-19. Study overall: COVID-19 samples, acute and convalescent, were from the United States, Italy and Spain.

Sequencing was carried out using PBMCs or T cells enriched from blood (not recorded which). The TCR comes from a woman aged 40 to 49 with acute COVID-19. The V and J genes are TRBV7-2 and TRBJ1-2; TRBD1 aligns across 12 bases. The CDR3 coding sequence is TGTGCCAGCAGCTTATTGGGACAGGGGGCGGATGGCTACACCTTC. Protein product: CASSLLGQGADGYTF.